This T cell receptor (beta chain) was retrieved from a study of cytomegalovirus exposure and HLA in healthy donors. Whole-study findings and limits: The classifier, whose performance was assessed in both the original and validation cohorts, reportedly diagnosed cytomegalovirus status with high specificity and sensitivity. In a later analysis, the majority of CMV-associated beta chains seemingly showed HLA restriction. As was reported, the HLA-A and HLA-B alleles of most subjects were accurately predicted from TCR beta sequences.

It was with 60 Vbeta and 13 Jbeta primers that the PCR ran. Only in-frame clones appear in the TCRdb table, and some are missing; sequencing was by immunoSEQ multiplex PCR. The repertoire holds 95,000 to 150,000 clones, with around 72% as singletons. Concerning this clone: No antigen is known for it.

Germline CDR1 reads MGHDK; CDR2 reads SYGVNS. Unmatched junction bases numbered 5, after V lost 1 base and J lost 5 bases. CDR3 length: 15 residues. This chain connects TRBV25-1 to TRBJ2-3, with 8 bases fitting TRBD2. This TCR derives from a woman aged 40 to 50 in good health and CMV-seropositive. Sequencing was carried out using PBMCs. As DNA, the CDR3 is TGTGCCAGCAGTGAATGGCTCGGGGGGGGAGATACGCAGTATTTT. Translation gives CASSEWLGGGDTQYF.